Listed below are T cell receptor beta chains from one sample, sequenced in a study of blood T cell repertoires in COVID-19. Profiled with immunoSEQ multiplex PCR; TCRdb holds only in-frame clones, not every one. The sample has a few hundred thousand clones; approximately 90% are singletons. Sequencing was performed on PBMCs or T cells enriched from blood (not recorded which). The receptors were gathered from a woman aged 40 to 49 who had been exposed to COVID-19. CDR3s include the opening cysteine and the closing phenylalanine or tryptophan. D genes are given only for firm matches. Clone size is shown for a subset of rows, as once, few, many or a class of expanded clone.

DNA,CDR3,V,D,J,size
TGTGCCAGTAGTATGTCGATAGCGGGAGCTTCCGAGCAGTACTTC,CASSMSIAGASEQYF,TRBV19,TRBD2,TRBJ2-7,once
TGTGCCAGCAGCTGGACAGGGGGCTCTTACGAGCAGTACTTC,CASSWTGGSYEQYF,TRBV7-8,TRBD1,TRBJ2-7,NA
TGTGCCAGCAGCCCGAGACAGGGGATGGAGACCCAGTACTTC,CASSPRQGMETQYF,TRBV7-2,TRBD1,TRBJ2-5,NA
TGTGCCAGCAGCCAAATTGTCGGACAGAGCAATCAGCCCCAGCATTTT,CASSQIVGQSNQPQHF,TRBV5-4,NA,TRBJ1-5,NA
TGTGATACTTTTAATCAGCCCCAGCATTTT,CDTFNQPQHF,TRBV3-1/TRBV3-2,NA,TRBJ1-5,NA
TGTGCCAGCTCACCACCCTCAGGTCGGGGGACTGAAGCTTTCTTT,CASSPPSGRGTEAFF,TRBV18,NA,TRBJ1-1,once
TGTGCCAGTAGGCACCCCCGGGGGGATGGCAATCAGCCCCAGCATTTT,CASRHPRGDGNQPQHF,TRBV19,NA,TRBJ1-5,NA
TGTGCCAGCTCACCGCTTAGTGTACAGACAGACGTAAACACTGAAGCTTTCTTT,CASSPLSVQTDVNTEAFF,TRBV18,NA,TRBJ1-1,NA
TGTGCCACCAGTGATCAGAGGACAGGGACCGGGGAGCTGTTTTTT,CATSDQRTGTGELFF,TRBV24-1,TRBD1,TRBJ2-2,NA
TGCGCCAGCAGCCTTACAGTCGCCGGGGAGCTGTTTTTT,CASSLTVAGELFF,TRBV5-1,NA,TRBJ2-2,NA
TGTGCCAGCAATCAGCGGGGGAGGTCAGATACGCAGTATTTT,CASNQRGRSDTQYF,TRBV2,TRBD2,TRBJ2-3,NA
TGCAGCGTCTCGGGACTAGCCTACAATGAGCAGTTCTTC,CSVSGLAYNEQFF,TRBV29-1,TRBD2,TRBJ2-1,NA
TGCGCCAGCAGCCAAGACCCCATTGGCGGGGAGCCTAATGAAAAACTGTTTTTT,CASSQDPIGGEPNEKLFF,TRBV4-3,NA,TRBJ1-4,once
TGTGCCAGCAGCCAAGGGGCGCACACTGAAGCTTTCTTT,CASSQGAHTEAFF,TRBV3-1/TRBV3-2,NA,TRBJ1-1,NA
TGTGCCAGCAGGCGGGGTACGGTTTCCGGCTACGAGCAGTACTTC,CASRRGTVSGYEQYF,TRBV27,NA,TRBJ2-7,few
TGTGCCAGCAGCCCTATGGCAGGGGCCAAAGAGACCCAGTACTTC,CASSPMAGAKETQYF,TRBV7-8,NA,TRBJ2-5,NA
TGTGCCAGCAGCTTAGGACAGGGATACACCGGGGAGCTGTTTTTT,CASSLGQGYTGELFF,TRBV27,TRBD1,TRBJ2-2,NA
TGTGCCAGCAGCTTAGGCGGGACTCCCGGTGGGAGCGGGGAGCTGTTTTTT,CASSLGGTPGGSGELFF,TRBV13,NA,TRBJ2-2,NA
TGTGCCAGCAGGGAAGAGTTTGCGGGGGAGGAGACCCAGTACTTC,CASREEFAGEETQYF,TRBV6-1,TRBD2,TRBJ2-5,NA
TGTGCCAGCAGCTTTGGGCAGGGGGCGTCACCCCTCCACTTT,CASSFGQGASPLHF,TRBV7-2,TRBD1,TRBJ1-6,NA
TGTGCCAGCAGTTTAAATAACAATCAGCCCCAGCATTTT,CASSLNNNQPQHF,TRBV27,NA,TRBJ1-5,NA
TGTGCCACCAGTGATTCCCTAGCGGGAGAGAAGAATGAGCAGTTCTTC,CATSDSLAGEKNEQFF,TRBV24-1,TRBD2,TRBJ2-1,NA
TGTGCCAGCACACGGGGGTTACCCTACGAGCAGTACTTC,CASTRGLPYEQYF,TRBV21-1,NA,TRBJ2-7,NA
TGTGCCAGCAGCCGACAGTACACGGATACGCAGTATTTT,CASSRQYTDTQYF,TRBV7-3,NA,TRBJ2-3,NA
TGCGCCAGCAGCCCGCCCGGGGGAGGAAGGTACGAGCAGTACTTC,CASSPPGGGRYEQYF,TRBV5-1,NA,TRBJ2-7,NA
TGCGCCAGCAGCCCGGGTGGCAGACGGAGCCACACTGAAGCTTTCTTT,CASSPGGRRSHTEAFF,TRBV5-1,NA,TRBJ1-1,NA
TGCGCCAGCAGCTTGGACAGACCCATGAACACTGAAGCTTTCTTT,CASSLDRPMNTEAFF,TRBV5-1,NA,TRBJ1-1,once
TGCGCCAGCAGCTTGGGGACAGGCCTTAATGAAAAACTGTTTTTT,CASSLGTGLNEKLFF,TRBV5-1,TRBD1,TRBJ1-4,NA
TGTGCCAGCAGCCCACAGGGGTCCTATGGCTACACCTTC,CASSPQGSYGYTF,TRBV11-2,TRBD1,TRBJ1-2,NA
TGTGCCAGCAGCCGGACAGGGGCAGGCAATGAGCAGTTCTTC,CASSRTGAGNEQFF,TRBV7-9,TRBD1,TRBJ2-1,NA
TGTGCCAGCAGCCAACCGGGACTTTCCTACGAGCAGTACTTC,CASSQPGLSYEQYF,TRBV6-5,NA,TRBJ2-7,NA